This paragraph covers one TCR beta chain sequence. This CDR3 spans 15 amino acids. Germline V lookup: CDR1 LNHDA, CDR2 SQIVND (reference sequence). V was clipped by 3 bases and J by 1 base, with 12 bases between them. This specimen belongs to a study of OX40 agonist ivuxolimab in advanced cancers. Background on the study: Eligibility admitted prior anti-PD-1, anti-PD-L1 or anti-CTLA-4 therapy; about 40% had some.

Clones were sequenced by immunoSEQ multiplex PCR, and TCRdb holds only the in-frame ones, with some missing. The sample yields over 70,000 clones, over 80% seen once. This specimen was CD4+ or CD8+ T cells sorted from blood, taken in a trial of the OX40 agonist ivuxolimab. This clonotype was obtained from an adult with an advanced solid tumor such as melanoma, head and neck, liver or kidney cancer. The rearrangement joins TRBV19 to TRBJ1-1, with D perhaps matching TRBD1 (5 bases). Here the CDR3 reads CASSIAGTSNTEAFF. DNA for the CDR3: TGTGCCAGTAGTATTGCAGGGACGTCGAACACTGAAGCTTTCTTT.